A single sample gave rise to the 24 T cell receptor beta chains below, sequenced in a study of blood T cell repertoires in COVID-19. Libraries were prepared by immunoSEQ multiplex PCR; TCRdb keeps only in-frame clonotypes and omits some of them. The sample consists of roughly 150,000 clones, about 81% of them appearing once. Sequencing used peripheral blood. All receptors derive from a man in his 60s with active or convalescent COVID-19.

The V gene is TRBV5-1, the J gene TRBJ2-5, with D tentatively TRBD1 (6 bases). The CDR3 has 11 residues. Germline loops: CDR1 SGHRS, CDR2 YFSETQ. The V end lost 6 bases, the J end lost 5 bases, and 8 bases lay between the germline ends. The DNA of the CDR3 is TGCGCCAGCAAGGGGGAGGAGACCCAGTACTTC. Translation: CASKGEETQYF.

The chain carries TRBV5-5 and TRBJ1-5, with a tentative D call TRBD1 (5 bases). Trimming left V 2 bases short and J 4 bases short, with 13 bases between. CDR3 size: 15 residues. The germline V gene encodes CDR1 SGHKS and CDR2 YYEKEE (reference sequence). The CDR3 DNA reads TGTGCCAGCAGCTTCGGGGGGGACGAAAATCAGCCCCAGCATTTT. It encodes CASSFGGDENQPQHF.

CDR3 sequence (DNA): TGTGCCAGCAGCTTAGCGCTCGGGGACTACTACAATGAGCAGTTCTTC. Translating gives CASSLALGDYYNEQFF. This sequence joins TRBV7-8 and TRBJ2-1; TRBD2 matches 7 bases. The CDR3 consists of 16 residues. Germline V gives CDR1 SGHVS, CDR2 FQNEAQ. J lost 3 bases, V lost 0 bases, and 5 bases had no gene match.

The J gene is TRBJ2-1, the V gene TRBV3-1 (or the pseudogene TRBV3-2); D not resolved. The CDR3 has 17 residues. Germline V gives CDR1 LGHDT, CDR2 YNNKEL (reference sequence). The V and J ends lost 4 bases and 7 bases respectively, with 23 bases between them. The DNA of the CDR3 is TGTGCCAGCAGCCTCACAATGTTTCAAGGAGTCGGGAATGAGCAGTTCTTC. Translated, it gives CASSLTMFQGVGNEQFF.

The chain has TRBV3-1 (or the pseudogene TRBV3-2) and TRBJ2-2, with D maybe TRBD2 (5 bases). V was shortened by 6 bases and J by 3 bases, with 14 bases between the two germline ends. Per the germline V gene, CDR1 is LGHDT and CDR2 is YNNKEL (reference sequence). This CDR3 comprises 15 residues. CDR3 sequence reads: CASSPPARDTGELFF. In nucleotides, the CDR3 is TGTGCCAGCAGTCCCCCGGCGAGGGACACCGGGGAGCTGTTTTTT.

The CDR3 reads CASSEARIYRGRTEAFF. As DNA, the CDR3 is TGTGCCAGCAGTGAAGCTAGGATTTACAGGGGGCGAACTGAAGCTTTCTTT. The J gene is TRBJ1-1, the V gene TRBV2, with TRBD1 matching 9 bases. The V gene end was trimmed by 0 bases and the J gene end by 5 bases; junction bases not matched to a gene: 10. This CDR3 contains 17 residues. Germline V gene sequence: CDR1 SNHLY, CDR2 FYNNEI.

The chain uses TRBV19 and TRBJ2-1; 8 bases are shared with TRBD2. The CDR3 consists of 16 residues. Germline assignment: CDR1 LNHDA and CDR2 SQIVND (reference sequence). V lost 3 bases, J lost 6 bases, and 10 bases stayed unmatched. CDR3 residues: CASSIMAGTSVNEQFF. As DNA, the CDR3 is TGTGCCAGTAGTATTATGGCCGGGACTAGTGTCAATGAGCAGTTCTTC. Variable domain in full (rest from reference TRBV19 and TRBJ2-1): DGGITQSPKYLFRKEGQNVTLSCEQNLNHDAMYWYRQDPGQGLRLIYYSQIVNDFQKGDIAEGYSVSREKKESFPLTVTSAQKNPTAFYLCASSIMAGTSVNEQFFGPGTRLTVL.

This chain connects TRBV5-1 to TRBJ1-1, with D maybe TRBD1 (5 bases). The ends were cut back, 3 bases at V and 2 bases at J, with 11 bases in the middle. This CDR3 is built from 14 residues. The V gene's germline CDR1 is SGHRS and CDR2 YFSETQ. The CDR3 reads CASSSGGANTEAFF. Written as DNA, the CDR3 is TGCGCCAGCAGCTCCGGGGGTGCCAACACTGAAGCTTTCTTT.

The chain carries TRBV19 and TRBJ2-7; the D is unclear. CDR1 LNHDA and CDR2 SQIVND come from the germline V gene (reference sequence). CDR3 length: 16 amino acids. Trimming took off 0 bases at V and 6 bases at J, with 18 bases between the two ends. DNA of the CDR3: TGTGCCAGTAGTATAGAGGCTCCCCCCTCTACGGGCGAGCAGTACTTC. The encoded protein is CASSIEAPPSTGEQYF.

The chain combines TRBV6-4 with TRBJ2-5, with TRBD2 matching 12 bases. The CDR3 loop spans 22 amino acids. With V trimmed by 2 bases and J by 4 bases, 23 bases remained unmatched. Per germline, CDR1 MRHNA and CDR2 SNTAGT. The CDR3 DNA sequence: TGTGCCAGCAGTGACACCGGGACAAGTCCATCTAGCGGGAGGGCCGGGAGAGAGACCCAGTACTTC. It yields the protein CASSDTGTSPSSGRAGRETQYF.

The CDR3 DNA follows: TGTGCCAGTAGTATCGAGGCGGCAACTAACTATGGCTACACCTTC. Its translation: CASSIEAATNYGYTF. The chain employs TRBV19 and TRBJ1-2; D not resolved. This CDR3 comprises 15 residues. The ends were cut back, 3 bases at V and 0 bases at J, with 11 bases in the middle. Germline lookup yields CDR1 LNHDA and CDR2 SQIVND (reference sequence).

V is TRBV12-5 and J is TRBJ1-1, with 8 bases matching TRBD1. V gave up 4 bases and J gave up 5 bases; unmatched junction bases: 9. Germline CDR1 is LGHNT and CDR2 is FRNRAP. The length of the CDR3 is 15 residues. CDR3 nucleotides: TGTGCTAGTGGTTCCGGCCAGGGGGCTGGAACTGAAGCTTTCTTT. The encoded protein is CASGSGQGAGTEAFF.

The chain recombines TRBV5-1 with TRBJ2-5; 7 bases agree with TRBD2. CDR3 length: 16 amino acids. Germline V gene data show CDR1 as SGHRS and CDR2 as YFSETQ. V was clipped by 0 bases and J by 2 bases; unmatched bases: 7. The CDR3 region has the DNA TGCGCCAGCAGCTTGGTTCCGGGGGGTACTCAAGAGACCCAGTACTTC. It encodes CASSLVPGGTQETQYF.

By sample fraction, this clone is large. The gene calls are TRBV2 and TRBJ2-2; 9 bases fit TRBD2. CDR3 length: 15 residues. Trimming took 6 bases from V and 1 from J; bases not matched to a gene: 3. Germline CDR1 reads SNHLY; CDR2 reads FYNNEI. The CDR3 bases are TGTGCCAGCAGCCCAGCGGGGGGGAACACCGGGGAGCTGTTTTTT. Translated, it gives CASSPAGGNTGELFF.

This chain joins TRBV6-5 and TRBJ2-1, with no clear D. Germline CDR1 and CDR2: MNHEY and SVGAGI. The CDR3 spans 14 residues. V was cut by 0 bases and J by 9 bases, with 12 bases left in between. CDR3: CASSYSTETGEQFF. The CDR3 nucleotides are TGTGCCAGCAGTTACTCAACGGAGACGGGTGAGCAGTTCTTC.

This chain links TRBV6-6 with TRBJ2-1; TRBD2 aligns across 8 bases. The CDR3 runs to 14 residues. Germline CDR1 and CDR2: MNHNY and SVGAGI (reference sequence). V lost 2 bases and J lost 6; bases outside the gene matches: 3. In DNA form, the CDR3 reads TGTGCCAGCAGTTACGGACTAGCTCGCAATGAGCAGTTCTTC. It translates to CASSYGLARNEQFF.

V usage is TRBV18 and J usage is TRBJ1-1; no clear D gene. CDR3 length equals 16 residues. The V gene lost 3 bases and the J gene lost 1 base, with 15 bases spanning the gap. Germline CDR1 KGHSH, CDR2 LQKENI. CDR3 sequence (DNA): TGTGCCAGCTCACCCAATTCCGGAGCGGCGAACACTGAAGCTTTCTTT. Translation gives CASSPNSGAANTEAFF.

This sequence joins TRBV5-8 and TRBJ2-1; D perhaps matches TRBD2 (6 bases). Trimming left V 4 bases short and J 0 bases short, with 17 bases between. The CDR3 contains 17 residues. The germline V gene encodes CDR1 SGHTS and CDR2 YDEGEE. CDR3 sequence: CASSITTSLSSYNEQFF. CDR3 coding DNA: TGTGCCAGCAGCATCACGACTAGTCTGAGCTCCTACAATGAGCAGTTCTTC.

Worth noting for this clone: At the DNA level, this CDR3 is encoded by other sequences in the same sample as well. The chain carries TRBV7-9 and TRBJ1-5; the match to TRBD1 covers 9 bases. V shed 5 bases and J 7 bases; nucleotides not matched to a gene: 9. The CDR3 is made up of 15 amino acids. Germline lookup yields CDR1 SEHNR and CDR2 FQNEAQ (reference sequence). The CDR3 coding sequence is TGTGCCAGCAGCAGGGGACAGGGCGCCGGACAGCCCCAGCATTTT. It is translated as CASSRGQGAGQPQHF.

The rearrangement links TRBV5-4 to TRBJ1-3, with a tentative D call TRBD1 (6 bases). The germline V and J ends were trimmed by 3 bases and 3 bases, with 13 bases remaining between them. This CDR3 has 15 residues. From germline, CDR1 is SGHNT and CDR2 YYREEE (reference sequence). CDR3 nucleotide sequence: TGTGCCAGCAGCTACTCCACAGGGAATGGAAACACCATATATTTT. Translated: CASSYSTGNGNTIYF.

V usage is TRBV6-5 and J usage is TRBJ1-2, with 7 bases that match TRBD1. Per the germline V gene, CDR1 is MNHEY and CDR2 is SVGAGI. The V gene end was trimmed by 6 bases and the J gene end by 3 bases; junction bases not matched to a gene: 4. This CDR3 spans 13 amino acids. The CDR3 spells CASSIDRDYGYTF. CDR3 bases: TGTGCCAGCAGCATAGACAGGGACTATGGCTACACCTTC.

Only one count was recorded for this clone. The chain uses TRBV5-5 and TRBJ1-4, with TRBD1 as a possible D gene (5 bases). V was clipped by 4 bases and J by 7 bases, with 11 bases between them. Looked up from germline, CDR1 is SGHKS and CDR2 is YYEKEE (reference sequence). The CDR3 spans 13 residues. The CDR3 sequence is CASSRQGSEKLFF. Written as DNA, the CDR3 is TGTGCCAGCAGCCGCCAGGGCTCTGAAAAACTGTTTTTT.

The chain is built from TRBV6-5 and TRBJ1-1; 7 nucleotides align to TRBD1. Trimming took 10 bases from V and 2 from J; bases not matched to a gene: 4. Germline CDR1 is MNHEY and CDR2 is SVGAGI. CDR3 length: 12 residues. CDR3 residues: CATRDSNTEAFF. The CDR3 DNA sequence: TGTGCCACCCGGGACAGCAACACTGAAGCTTTCTTT.

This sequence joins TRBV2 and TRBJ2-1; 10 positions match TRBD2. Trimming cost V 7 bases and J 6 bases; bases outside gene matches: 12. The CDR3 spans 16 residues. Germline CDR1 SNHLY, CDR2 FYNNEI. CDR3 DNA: TGTGCCAGCAATCTAGTAGCGGGAGGACCCTCCAATGAGCAGTTCTTC. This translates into CASNLVAGGPSNEQFF.